The clone carrying this T cell receptor beta chain has more than one count but fewer than ten. Its antigen is undetermined. As for treatment: some 20 received Ad26.COV2.S at low or high dose, single or two shots; about 5 received placebo; per-sample allocation not given. The study sampled participants on day 63 after the first vaccine or placebo injection. Donor was an adult aged 18-55 years in Boston. This entry belongs to a study of Ad26.COV2.S vaccination and SARS-CoV-2 variants. Study-wide results and limits: Vaccine recipients surpassed placebo recipients in spike-specific TCR breadth. Similar non-spike TCR breadth was seen in vaccine and placebo recipients. An underestimation of total T cell responses may have resulted from the TCR breadth and depth analyses.

Sequencing used immunoSEQ multiplex PCR; TCRdb keeps in-frame clones, though not all of them. In the table there are hundreds of thousands of clones, around nine tenths of which are singletons. The sequencing here drew on peripheral blood, taken in a trial of Ad26.COV2.S vaccine versus placebo. This receptor was obtained from a person between 18 and 65 years old who received the Ad26.COV2.S COVID-19 vaccine or a placebo.

CDR3 in amino acids: CASSLPQTGGLRNQPQHF. The DNA for the CDR3 is TGCGCCAGCAGCTTGCCCCAGACAGGGGGCCTACGGAATCAGCCCCAGCATTTT. This chain joins TRBV5-1 and TRBJ1-5, with 10 nucleotides matching TRBD1. V was clipped by 1 base and J by 4 bases; unmatched bases: 11. Germline lookup yields CDR1 SGHRS and CDR2 YFSETQ. This CDR3 region has 18 residues.